This TCR beta chain came from a study of response to subunit inactivated influenza vaccine. General study results and limits: Authors suggested few new T cells are recruited by each seasonal influenza vaccination.

This clonotype was observed at least ten times. What it binds is unknown. This CDR3 comprises 13 residues. The germline CDR1 and CDR2 sequences are SQVTM and ANQGSEA. Trimming removed 6 bases at V and 2 bases at J, with 11 bases between. TCRdb ran MiXCR on the RT-PCR reads and lists one entry per CDR3 protein. There are a few hundred thousand distinct CDR3 sequences in the sample; around a fifth occur only once, and 9.5% to 13% lies in the top ten. The starting material was PBMCs from blood, obtained about 20 months after vaccination. V and J are TRBV29-1 and TRBJ1-5, with D tentatively TRBD1 (5 bases). The source of this sequence is a man in his fifties or sixties who received an inactivated influenza vaccine. DNA of the CDR3: TGCAGCGTATCCGGGGGAGGCAATCAGCCCCAGCATTTT. This encodes CSVSGGGNQPQHF.